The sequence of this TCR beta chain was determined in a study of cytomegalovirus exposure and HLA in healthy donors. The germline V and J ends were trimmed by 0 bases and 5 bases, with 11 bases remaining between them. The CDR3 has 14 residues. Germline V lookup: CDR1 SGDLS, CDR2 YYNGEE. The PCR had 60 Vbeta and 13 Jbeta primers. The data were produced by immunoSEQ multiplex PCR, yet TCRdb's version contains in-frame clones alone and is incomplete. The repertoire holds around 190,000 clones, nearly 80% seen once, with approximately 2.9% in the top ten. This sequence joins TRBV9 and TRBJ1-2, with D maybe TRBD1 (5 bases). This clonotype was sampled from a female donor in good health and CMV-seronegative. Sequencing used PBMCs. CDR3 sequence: CASSVGDSLYGYTF. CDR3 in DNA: TGTGCCAGCAGCGTAGGCGACAGCCTATATGGCTACACCTTC.